This TCR beta chain was recorded in a study of spatial heterogeneity in lung cancer (dated by TCRdb to about 2019). Broadly, across the study: Beta-chain transcripts were consistently detected in greater numbers than alpha-chain transcripts, which likely reflects a higher abundance of beta-chain transcripts. In the raw uncorrected reads, each unique combination of TCR and UMI appeared more than ten times on average. Both alpha and beta chains were TCR-sequenced in samples taken at surgery, namely 220 tumor regions, around 70 matched nontumor lung samples and 50 to 60 PBMC samples. Nonsynonymous mutation counts, determined by whole-exome sequencing of tumor tissue, were related to TCR repertoire features. In non-small cell lung cancer, the study made a quantitative comparison of TCR alpha and beta repertoires among multiple tumor regions, matched nontumor lung and blood.

In the paper's terms, the time point label means: sample taken at primary tumor resection. Samples were obtained from approximately 77 patients with early-stage, untreated non-small cell lung cancer from the lung TRACERx cohort. Without any cell sorting, TCR sequencing was performed on whole RNA extracted either from tumor and nontumor lung tissue or from cryopreserved PBMC samples. Patients were selected for TCR sequencing only if sufficient RNA was available from at least two tumor regions. This clonotype was seen a few times. Its antigen target is currently unknown. The sample holds no much larger clone one base away, and base qualities are not on file. General findings and caveats noted by the study authors: Ubiquitous expanded tumor TCRs were detected in blood more often at tumor resection than at routine follow-up. Additional single-cell paired TCR alpha and beta sequencing was considered necessary to confirm, at a functional level, the hypothesis that regional TCRs recognize regional mutations.

Per the germline V gene, SGHRS is the CDR1 and YFSETQ is the CDR2. V is pruned by 4 bases and J by 5 bases, leaving 7 bases of the junction without a gene match. From the cysteine through the phenylalanine, the CDR3 covers 16 amino acids. CDR3 DNA only is kept here, 48 bases in frame from base 1. Libraries came from 5' RACE. The data were produced on a NextSeq 500. In the TCR library protocol, a unique molecular identifier was attached to each TCR cDNA molecule so that PCR and sequencing errors could be corrected. Concerning the study's data processing: TCR identification, UMI-based error correction and CDR3 extraction were all carried out with Decombinator tools. TCRs above a frequency of 2 per 1,000, corresponding to the top 1% of the tumor frequency distribution, were defined as expanded. Rényi diversity was computed with the R vegan package after subsampling each repertoire 100 times to 5,000 TCRs. CDR3 similarity networks were constructed using string-kernel similarity of amino acid triplets, with links drawn between CDR3s whose pairwise similarity was above 0.82. TCRdb's own reprocessing of the public reads used fastp at Q25 and MiXCR and kept productive beta chains. Duplicate CDR3 protein sequences are folded into a single record with the most common DNA and genes. What appears here as the V and J calls and clone size reflects TCRdb's work, not the paper's. In all, the sample holds some 80,000 distinct CDR3 sequences, and 8% of those were seen once. Approximately 6.3% of the sample goes to the ten largest clones.

This receptor chain uses TRBV5-1 and TRBJ1-6, and TRBD1 matches 9 of the central bases. This TCR was sampled from a male donor with early-stage non-small cell lung cancer. This material consisted of PBMCs, taken at surgery. In nucleotides, the sequence is TGCGCCAGCAGCCGGAGCGGGACAGGGAATAATTCACCCCTCCACTTT. This codes for CASSRSGTGNNSPLHF.